Each of the 22 T cell receptor beta chains below was sequenced from the same sample in a study of CD8 T cells in ankylosing spondylitis (TCRdb year 2017). Libraries were prepared through 5' RACE. These reads were obtained on an Illumina HiSeq 2500. Using fastp at Q25 and MiXCR, TCRdb reprocessed the public reads and kept productive beta chains. Rows merge per CDR3 protein into single entries with the most common DNA and genes. The sample table records roughly 200,000 distinct CDR3 sequences; around 25% of these occur just once. In total, the top ten clones hold 6.6% of the sample. Sequencing input: blood, either unsorted or a sorted T cell fraction (not recorded which). Every receptor here comes from a male donor with ankylosing spondylitis or in good health (not recorded which).

The table lists this clonotype with many counts. J is TRBJ2-2 and V is TRBV6-1; weak D call: TRBD1 (6 bases). CDR1 is MNHNS, CDR2 SASEGT, per germline. This CDR3 is 14 amino acids long. The V end lost 6 bases, the J end lost 3 bases, and 11 bases lay between the germline ends. CDR3 loop: CASSKQGDTGELFF. The CDR3 region has the DNA TGTGCCAGCAGCAAACAGGGCGACACCGGGGAGCTGTTTTTT.

This clonotype was detected ten times or more. The chain joins TRBV6-1 to TRBJ2-1; D unclear. V dropped 5 bases and J dropped 0 bases, with 11 bases sitting between them. The CDR3 is made up of 15 amino acids. CDR1 and CDR2 (germline): MNHNS, SASEGT. CDR3 in amino acids: CASSRKPSSYNEQFF. Here the CDR3 DNA reads TGTGCCAGCAGTAGGAAGCCTTCCTCCTACAATGAGCAGTTCTTC.

This clonotype was counted between two and nine times. The chain is built from TRBV20-1 and TRBJ2-7, with D unclear. The germline V and J ends were trimmed by 3 bases and 4 bases, with 19 bases remaining between them. The CDR3 totals 15 residues. Germline values: CDR1 DFQATT, CDR2 SNEGSKA (reference sequence). This CDR3 reads CSASNPRADAYEQYF. In DNA form, the CDR3 reads TGCAGTGCTAGCAACCCACGGGCAGATGCTTACGAGCAGTACTTC.

The chain links TRBV7-2 to TRBJ1-5; tentative D call: TRBD1 (6 bases). Trimming stripped 1 base from V and 3 bases from J, with 10 bases between. The germline CDR1 and CDR2 sequences are SGHTA and FQGNSA. This CDR3 is built from 15 residues. The CDR3 DNA sequence: TGTGCCAGCAGCTTAGTCAGGGGACTCAATCAGCCCCAGCATTTT. This codes for CASSLVRGLNQPQHF.

This clonotype was observed a few times. The chain uses TRBV20-1 and TRBJ1-6, with 9 bases aligning to TRBD1. Germline assignment: CDR1 DFQATT and CDR2 SNEGSKA (reference sequence). This CDR3 has 16 residues. V was clipped by 0 bases and J by 12 bases; unmatched bases: 12. The CDR3: CSARDFSDRGLEPLHF. The CDR3 DNA is TGCAGTGCTAGAGATTTCTCGGACAGGGGCTTAGAACCCCTCCACTTT.

This clonotype was observed many times. In DNA form, the CDR3 reads TGTGCCAGCAGCTTAGACAGGCAGGACGTGTCGGGCTACACCTTC. It encodes CASSLDRQDVSGYTF. The chain combines TRBV11-2 with TRBJ1-2, with no clear D. The CDR3 spans 15 residues. Germline V lookup: CDR1 SGHAT, CDR2 FQNNGV. V was pared by 0 bases and J by 8 bases, with 16 bases between. Filled out from reference TRBV11-2 and TRBJ1-2, the complete variable domain reads EAGVAQSPRYKIIEKRQSVAFWCNPISGHATLYWYQQILGQGPKLLIQFQNNGVVDDSQLPKDRFSAERLKGVDSTLKIQPAKLEDSAVYLCASSLDRQDVSGYTFGSGTRLTVV.

The V gene is TRBV20-1, the J gene TRBJ2-7, with TRBD1 matching over 7 bases. Germline V lookup: CDR1 DFQATT, CDR2 SNEGSKA (reference sequence). The CDR3 is 11 amino acids. V trimming: 5 bases; J trimming: 6 bases; junction bases outside the gene matches: 4. CDR3 bases: TGCAGTGCTGTCCGGACAGGCGAGCAGTACTTC. It translates to CSAVRTGEQYF.

This clonotype was seen ten or more times. The chain is built from TRBV20-1 and TRBJ2-7, with a tentative D call TRBD1 (6 bases). V lost 6 bases and J 0 bases, leaving 15 bases between the germline ends. Germline V gene lookup returns CDR1 DFQATT and CDR2 SNEGSKA (reference sequence). The CDR3 sequence is 14 residues long. CDR3 nucleotides: TGCAGTGCGATTATGGGGACATACTCCTACGAGCAGTACTTC. Protein product: CSAIMGTYSYEQYF.

This clonotype has a count of ten or more. V gene TRBV27 combines with J gene TRBJ1-5; 9 bases map to TRBD1. Germline CDR1 is MNHEY and CDR2 is SMNVEV (reference sequence). V lost 5 bases to trimming and J lost 3 bases; unmatched junction nucleotides: 8. This CDR3 contains 16 residues. The CDR3: CASSPLGQGYNQPQHF. For the CDR3, the DNA is TGTGCCAGCAGTCCCCTGGGACAGGGCTACAATCAGCCCCAGCATTTT.

This clonotype was observed many times. The chain combines TRBV18 with TRBJ2-5; tentative D call: TRBD2 (5 bases). V lost 0 bases to trimming and J lost 2 bases, with 10 bases between them. The CDR3 has 15 residues. The germline V gene encodes CDR1 KGHSH and CDR2 LQKENI. The CDR3 nucleotides are TGTGCCAGCTCACCACCCGGCAGAGGGCAAGAGACCCAGTACTTC. Translated, it gives CASSPPGRGQETQYF.

This clonotype appeared many times. V and J are TRBV5-1 and TRBJ2-1; 8 positions match TRBD2. The germline gives CDR1 SGHRS, CDR2 YFSETQ. The trim removed 3 bases at V and 5 bases at J, leaving 1 base unmatched. This CDR3 spans 13 amino acids. The CDR3 region is CASSYSGNNEQFF. The DNA of the CDR3 is TGCGCCAGCAGCTATAGCGGGAACAATGAGCAGTTCTTC.

This clonotype was observed at least ten times. The chain is built from TRBV5-5 and TRBJ2-7; no clear D. V gave up 0 bases and J gave up 0 bases, with 7 bases separating them. The CDR3 length is 14 residues. Germline lookup yields CDR1 SGHKS and CDR2 YYEKEE (reference sequence). The CDR3 sequence is CASSLAVLSYEQYF. CDR3 DNA sequence: TGTGCCAGCAGCTTGGCAGTCCTCTCCTACGAGCAGTACTTC.

This clonotype was counted at least ten times. The chain carries TRBV12-3 or TRBV12-4 and TRBJ1-3; possibly TRBD1 for D (5 bases). Trimming shortened V by 7 bases and J by 0 bases, and 13 bases separated the two germline ends. The CDR3 runs to 15 residues. The CDR3 loop reads CASTLRQFSGNTIYF. In DNA, the CDR3 is TGTGCCAGCACCCTAAGACAGTTCTCTGGAAACACCATATATTTT.

The V gene is TRBV5-1, the J gene TRBJ1-4; the match to TRBD1 covers 9 bases. The CDR3 spans 14 residues. In germline, CDR1 is SGHRS, CDR2 YFSETQ. Unmatched junction bases numbered 6, after V lost 5 bases and J lost 7 bases. The CDR3 region is CASRQGQGIEKLFF. CDR3 in DNA: TGCGCCAGCAGGCAGGGACAGGGAATTGAAAAACTGTTTTTT. The complete variable domain, with remaining parts taken from reference TRBV5-1 and TRBJ1-4, reads KAGVTQTPRYLIKTRGQQVTLSCSPISGHRSVSWYQQTPGQGLQFLFEYFSETQRNKGNFPGRFSGRQFSNSRSEMNVSTLELGDSALYLCASRQGQGIEKLFFGSGTQLSVL.

This clonotype was counted a few times. The chain combines TRBV15 with TRBJ1-6, with D possibly being TRBD1 (5 bases). Germline V gives CDR1 LNHNV, CDR2 YYDKDF (reference sequence). V was trimmed by 0 bases and J by 6 bases, leaving 9 bases between them. This CDR3 has 15 amino acids. Here the CDR3 reads CATSREGVLNSPLHF. CDR3 coding DNA: TGTGCCACCAGCAGAGAGGGGGTCCTTAATTCACCCCTCCACTTT.

This clonotype was seen ten or more times. The chain carries TRBV1 and TRBJ2-7; the table names TRBD1, a call not compared with the DNA. TRBV1 is marked as a pseudogene. The CDR3 is made up of 15 amino acids. The CDR3 sequence is CTSGPDRGLSYEQYF. In DNA, the CDR3 is TGCACCAGCGGGCCGGACAGGGGATTATCCTACGAGCAGTACTTC.

This clonotype was picked up many times. The chain carries TRBV5-1 and TRBJ2-5, with a possible D match to TRBD2 (5 bases). Germline CDR1 SGHRS, CDR2 YFSETQ. This CDR3 has 15 residues. The V and J ends lost 4 bases and 0 bases respectively, with 13 bases between them. CDR3: CASSEGSLYQETQYF. The CDR3 DNA follows: TGCGCCAGCAGCGAGGGATCTTTGTACCAAGAGACCCAGTACTTC.

This clonotype was observed at least ten times. The chain is built from TRBV12-3 or TRBV12-4 and TRBJ1-5; no clear D. V was pared by 5 bases and J by 0 bases, with 14 bases between. The CDR3 sequence is 16 residues long. The CDR3: CASSRVWTGSNQPQHF. The DNA of the CDR3 is TGTGCCAGCAGTCGAGTTTGGACGGGTAGCAATCAGCCCCAGCATTTT.

This sequence joins TRBV12-3 or TRBV12-4 and TRBJ2-7; 9 bases are shared with TRBD2. J was trimmed by 4 bases and V by 7 bases; bases with no gene match: 5. This CDR3 spans 13 amino acids. The CDR3 DNA reads TGTGCCAGCACCACGACTAGCGGATACGAGCAGTACTTC. This encodes CASTTTSGYEQYF.

The V and J genes are TRBV5-1 and TRBJ2-1, with 8 nucleotides matching TRBD2. The V gene end was trimmed by 2 bases and the J gene end by 10 bases; junction bases not matched to a gene: 11. The V gene's germline CDR1 is SGHRS and CDR2 YFSETQ. The CDR3 extends over 15 amino acids. CDR3 in amino acids: CASSLLTSASGEQFF. The CDR3 DNA sequence: TGCGCCAGCAGCTTACTGACTAGCGCGAGCGGCGAGCAGTTCTTC.

This chain joins TRBV12-3 or TRBV12-4 and TRBJ1-2; tentatively, D is TRBD1 (5 bases). Trimming removed 5 bases at V and 2 bases at J, with 9 bases between. This CDR3 comprises 13 residues. The CDR3 loop reads CASSGPGNYGYTF. The CDR3 coding sequence is TGTGCCAGCAGTGGGCCAGGGAACTATGGCTACACCTTC.

This clonotype occurred many times. The rearrangement joins TRBV29-1 to TRBJ2-3; tentatively, D is TRBD1 or TRBD2 (5 bases each). V gave up 7 bases and J gave up 3 bases, with 11 bases separating them. The CDR3 runs to 12 residues. Germline V gives CDR1 SQVTM, CDR2 ANQGSEA. In DNA form, the CDR3 reads TGCAGCGCCGGTGAGGGGACAGATACGCAGTATTTT. This encodes CSAGEGTDTQYF.